This T cell receptor (beta chain) stems from a study of beta chain features in type 1 diabetes (dated 2018 in TCRdb). About the full investigation: Mean age, gender distribution, total cell number and subset yield were not different between patients and healthy donors. Across all samples, 107,917,701 sorted cells were examined, and cell number per subset correlated strongly with RNA yield. The study compared TCRB repertoires of sorted circulating CD4+ T cell subsets between recently diagnosed type 1 diabetes patients and matched healthy donors. Regulatory and stem cell-like memory subsets were isolated from only 8 patients and about eight healthy donors, whereas naive and central memory subsets came from all 30 or so donors.

On the study overall, not on this receptor specifically: Sequencing cDNA rather than genomic DNA could over-represent highly expressing activated cells, although activation and CD3 levels did not differ between groups. Fewer insertions and more nucleotide deletions at VDJ recombination sites were observed in patients with type 1 diabetes, implying thymic rearrangement abnormalities. Type 1 diabetes patients showed a moderate but significant shortening of TCRB CDR3 length in all four CD4+ subsets. PCR might favor shorter templates, but patient and control samples were amplified and corrected together, so any skew would affect both groups equally. Naive, central memory and regulatory TCRB repertoires appeared to be more similar among patients than among healthy donors. Because the HLA sub-analyses included only small numbers of individuals, any influence of HLA type on TCRB rearrangement was left unresolved.

Concerning this clone: What this receptor recognizes is not known. Base qualities are not recorded, but no much larger clone differs from it by a single base.

From each donor, a single peripheral blood sample of about 116 mL on average was drawn into heparinised tubes. Naive, central memory, regulatory and stem cell-like memory CD4+ T cells were sorted on a BD FACSAria II using a panel including CD45RO, CCR7, CD25, CD127, CD95 and CD27. Every sorted population had a purity above 95%. PBMCs were separated immediately by Lymphoprep density gradient centrifugation and were stained directly, without being cultured. So that batch effects would be minimized, each experiment stained and sorted samples in pairs, pairing one healthy donor with one patient. All of the isolated RNA was reverse transcribed with the High Capacity cDNA Reverse Transcription Kit, so expressed TCRB transcripts were sequenced. Deep immunoSEQ sequencing was performed on naive, central memory and regulatory T cell samples, with an average of roughly 3.5 million total reads per sample. Sorted cells were lysed in RLT buffer and RNA was extracted with DNase-treated RNeasy Micro or Mini kits, depending on cell number. To prevent cross-contamination, every cell subset was processed on its own, while patient and healthy donor samples were processed together. TCRB sequences were amplified from cDNA with the immunoSEQ multiplex PCR, producing 87-bp fragments spanning the CDR3 region. Amplicons were sequenced on the Illumina HiSeq platform. In the authors' own workflow: PCR bias was corrected computationally using synthetic template baselines, and reads within Hamming distance 2 were collapsed, with unmergeable singletons discarded. By aligning reads against IMGT, V, D and J genes, CDR3 length, and insertions or deletions at six rearrangement sites were assigned. Within each subset, clonotype counts were normalized to sorted cell number, and only after that were true diversity and Gini coefficients computed with the tcR R package. The overlap coefficient, calculated on TCRB nucleotide sequences, was used to measure repertoire sharing. Out-of-frame TCRB sequences from naive cells were analyzed as a proxy for the pre-selection repertoire. TCRdb limited this immuneACCESS table to in-frame rearrangements with V and J called. A share of clones is missing; checked studies link under half to unresolved V genes, and the rest is unexplained. From that table come the V and J calls and clone size; the DNA was used to work out D and trimming. The sample table contains roughly 230,000 clones; only one count was recorded for 9.6% of them. Jointly, the top ten make up around 0.031% of the sample.

The germline V gene sets CDR1 to SGHAT and CDR2 to FQNNGV. The CDR3 holds 14 amino acids from the cysteine to the phenylalanine. Only the CDR3 DNA stays, 42 bases, in frame from base 1. Trimming at the junction amounts to 4 bases on V and 5 bases on J, and the germline ends lie 14 bases apart. This TCR derives from a woman under 30 in good health. Material for sequencing was naive CD4+ T cells from blood. The sample's cell subset or site, from its label and the paper: true naive CD4+ T cells. The chain employs TRBV11-2 and TRBJ1-1, and possibly TRBD1, on 5 matching bases. The CDR3 protein is CASSSRVRRTEAFF. Here is the DNA: TGTGCCAGCAGCTCCAGGGTTCGGCGGACTGAAGCTTTCTTT. Outside the CDR3, residues come from the reference TRBV11-2 and TRBJ1-1 proteins, so the full variable domain is: EAGVAQSPRYKIIEKRQSVAFWCNPISGHATLYWYQQILGQGPKLLIQFQNNGVVDDSQLPKDRFSAERLKGVDSTLKIQPAKLEDSAVYLCASSSRVRRTEAFFGQGTRLTVV.